This T cell receptor (beta chain) originates from a study of blood T cell repertoires in COVID-19. In the study's own analysis: Researchers report that nucleated cell counts were estimated from reference gene primer amplification. TCRdb keeps only in-frame clones here, not all; method: immunoSEQ multiplex PCR. V and J calls and clone size are as listed in that table; D and trimming were resolved from the DNA. The data hold about 72,000 clones, with 82% observed a single time. There are 14 residues in the CDR3. From germline, CDR1 is SGHRS and CDR2 YFSETQ. Trimming stripped 0 bases from V and 4 bases from J, with 10 bases between.

The origin of this receptor is a human donor in a cohort sampled during active COVID-19. Input material: peripheral blood. The rearrangement joins TRBV5-1 to TRBJ1-2, with D perhaps matching TRBD1 (5 bases). The chain's CDR3 is CASSLGQGGYGYTF. DNA for the CDR3: TGCGCCAGCAGCTTGGGTCAGGGTGGCTATGGCTACACCTTC.